A single sample gave rise to the 17 T cell receptor beta chains below, sequenced in a study of low-dose radiotherapy and immunotherapy resistance in tumors. First-strand cDNA used TRAV- and TRBV-specific primers, covering alpha and beta chains. PCR amplification of the TCRs was performed with Phusion for 15 to 25 PCR cycles, and it relied on a constant-region primer together with a V-primer adapter. TCRdb analysed the reads with MiXCR anew, one entry per CDR3 protein. The sample includes around 80,000 distinct CDR3 sequences, under 20% seen only once; the top ten take over 1.2%. Time point reported: after trial treatment. Treatment of the sample: LDRT plus nivolumab, ipilimumab, low-dose cyclophosphamide and aspirin (RACIN trial). Sample: PBMCs, taken after low-dose radiotherapy plus immunotherapy. These receptors all come from a male donor with prostate cancer.

This clonotype was seen ten or more times. The chain employs TRBV7-9 and TRBJ2-3; the match to TRBD1 covers 7 bases. J lost 4 bases, V lost 4 bases, and 2 bases had no gene match. The germline CDR1 and CDR2 sequences are SEHNR and FQNEAQ (reference sequence). This CDR3 has 13 amino acids. CDR3 region: CASSWQGADTQYF. In DNA form, the CDR3 reads TGTGCCAGCAGCTGGCAGGGGGCAGATACGCAGTATTTT.

There are many counts of this clonotype. The V and J genes are TRBV5-1 and TRBJ2-7; TRBD1 matches 9 bases. The CDR3 sequence is 15 residues long. Unmatched junction bases numbered 8, after V lost 3 bases and J lost 4 bases. The V gene's germline CDR1 is SGHRS and CDR2 YFSETQ. The CDR3 region is CASSSTGQGNYEQYF. CDR3 DNA: TGCGCCAGCAGCTCAACTGGACAGGGGAATTACGAGCAGTACTTC.

Only a few counts were recorded for this clonotype. This sequence joins TRBV30 and TRBJ1-2; D is uncertain. This CDR3 region has 11 residues. Between the trimmed V and J ends, which lost 0 bases and 7 bases, there was a span of 6 bases. Germline V CDR1 and CDR2: GTSNPN, SVGIG (reference sequence). CDR3 amino acids: CAWSVQSGYTF. Here the CDR3 DNA reads TGTGCCTGGAGTGTACAAAGTGGCTACACCTTC.

This clonotype was detected once. The chain combines TRBV7-9 with TRBJ2-3; 10 nucleotides agree with TRBD2. Germline trimming cut 4 bases from V and 5 bases from J; bases unmatched to any gene: 3. The germline CDR1 and CDR2 sequences are SEHNR and FQNEAQ (reference sequence). The CDR3 spans 14 residues. The chain's CDR3 is CASSSSGSGDTQYF. CDR3 nucleotides: TGTGCCAGCAGCTCTAGCGGGAGTGGAGATACGCAGTATTTT.

This clonotype appeared a few times. This likely came from a read error, as a far larger clone is one base away. The V and J genes are TRBV19 and TRBJ2-5, with D perhaps matching TRBD1 (5 bases). V lost 9 bases and J lost 11, with 22 bases in between. The CDR3 is made up of 13 amino acids. CDR1 and CDR2 from the germline V gene are LNHDA and SQIVND (reference sequence). This CDR3 reads CASPRAGLNEQYF. The CDR3 bases are TGTGCCAGCCCCCGGGCAGGGCTCAATGAGCAGTACTTC.

This clonotype was seen many times. Mismatch with germline at one junction end may stem from a read error. The V gene is TRBV18, the J gene TRBJ2-7; no clear D gene. CDR1 and CDR2 (germline): KGHSH, LQKENI. The CDR3 contains 12 residues. The CDR3 protein is CASSPSSNEQYF. CDR3 DNA sequence: TGTGCCAGCTCACCTTCCTCCAACGAGCAGTACTTC.

J is TRBJ2-3 and V is TRBV12-3 or TRBV12-4; D uncertain. The CDR3 is made up of 13 amino acids. Between the trimmed V and J ends, which lost 3 bases and 4 bases, there was a span of 8 bases. The CDR3 loop reads CASSFLAADTQYF. The CDR3 nucleotides are TGTGCCAGCAGTTTTCTGGCAGCAGATACGCAGTATTTT.

This clonotype was picked up many times. This chain uses TRBV27 with TRBJ2-7, with 9 nucleotides matching TRBD2. Germline CDR1 MNHEY, CDR2 SMNVEV (reference sequence). Trimming took 2 bases from V and 5 from J; bases not matched to a gene: 7. The CDR3 spans 15 residues. DNA of the CDR3: TGTGCCAGCAGTTTACTGGGACTAGCTTCGAACGAGCAGTACTTC. This encodes CASSLLGLASNEQYF.

There are many counts of this clonotype. The chain joins TRBV5-1 to TRBJ2-1; TRBD2 is a possible D gene (6 bases). The CDR3 runs to 15 residues. With 1 base removed from V and 9 bases from J, the gap between germline ends came to 17 bases. The V gene's germline CDR1 is SGHRS and CDR2 YFSETQ. The CDR3 coding sequence is TGCGCCAGCAGCTTGAACGGTTGGCGGGAAAGTGAGCAGTTCTTC. It encodes CASSLNGWRESEQFF.

This clonotype showed up many times. The chain joins TRBV28 to TRBJ2-5; D may be TRBD2 (7 bases). V lost 3 bases to trimming and J lost 4 bases, with 12 bases between them. Germline loops: CDR1 MDHEN, CDR2 SYDVKM. The CDR3 runs to 14 residues. The CDR3 is CASSFGGARETQYF. Written as DNA, the CDR3 is TGTGCCAGCAGTTTTGGGGGGGCTCGAGAGACCCAGTACTTC.

This chain links TRBV20-1 with TRBJ2-1; 12 nucleotides line up with TRBD1. CDR3 size: 14 residues. Germline CDR1 reads DFQATT; CDR2 reads SNEGSKA (reference sequence). Trimming at V came to 6 bases and at J to 7 bases, leaving 7 bases not matched to a gene. CDR3 sequence: CSARDRGRVNEQFF. In DNA, the CDR3 is TGCAGTGCCCGGGACAGGGGGCGAGTGAATGAGCAGTTCTTC.

This clonotype has at least ten counts. The CDR3 DNA sequence: TGTGCCAGCAGTGCCGATGGCAGCGCGAACACCGGGGAGCTGTTTTTT. Protein: CASSADGSANTGELFF. The chain employs TRBV6-2 or TRBV6-3 and TRBJ2-2; D gene unclear. V shed 5 bases and J shed 0 bases, with 13 bases lying between them. The germline V gene has CDR1 MNHEY and CDR2 SVGEGT. This CDR3 is 16 amino acids long.

This chain links TRBV5-6 with TRBJ2-3; 10 nucleotides match TRBD2. This CDR3 is built from 18 residues. V lost 7 bases to trimming and J lost 5 bases; unmatched junction nucleotides: 19. The germline CDR1 and CDR2 sequences are SGHDT and YYEEEE. The CDR3 DNA reads as TGTGCCAGCGGACCGGGACAGTTTACTAGCGGGACCGGAGATACGCAGTATTTT. Protein sequence: CASGPGQFTSGTGDTQYF.

This clonotype was picked up many times. The CDR3 nucleotides read TGTGCCAGTAGTATATCAGGGAAGAATCGGGTTCTGGGAAATGAGCAGTTCTTC. Translated, it gives CASSISGKNRVLGNEQFF. The chain joins TRBV19 to TRBJ2-1; D might be TRBD1 (5 bases). The CDR3 is made up of 18 amino acids. The germline CDR1 and CDR2 sequences are LNHDA and SQIVND (reference sequence). The ends were cut back, 2 bases at V and 7 bases at J, with 24 bases in the middle.

The genes are TRBV3-1 and TRBJ2-5, with TRBD2 matching 7 bases. In germline, CDR1 is LGHDT, CDR2 YNNKEL (reference sequence). J gave up 3 bases and V 4 bases, and 2 bases lay outside the gene matches. The CDR3 contains 13 residues. CDR3 residues: CASSLRGEETQYF. The CDR3, as DNA: TGTGCCAGCAGCCTACGGGGGGAAGAGACCCAGTACTTC.

This clonotype was counted ten times or more. The chain has TRBV18 and TRBJ1-2; possible D gene TRBD1, 5 bases. This CDR3 comprises 14 residues. Germline V gives CDR1 KGHSH, CDR2 LQKENI. V lost 3 bases and J 6 bases, leaving 14 bases between the germline ends. CDR3 DNA: TGTGCCAGCTCACCGTTGGGGCTGCGGGATGGCTACACCTTC. As protein: CASSPLGLRDGYTF.

This clonotype has ten or more counts. The genes are TRBV6-6 and TRBJ2-3, with a tentative D call TRBD1 (6 bases). Germline CDR1 MNHNY, CDR2 SVGAGI (reference sequence). Trimming removed 2 bases at V and 4 bases at J, with 13 bases between. The CDR3 runs to 15 residues. The CDR3: CASSYRDRLADTQYF. The CDR3 coding sequence is TGTGCCAGCAGTTACCGAGACAGGCTCGCAGATACGCAGTATTTT.